The T cell receptor (beta chain) described here comes from a study of control samples from healthy donors and cancer patients. The junction had 4 bases not matched to a gene; V was cut back by 2 bases and J by 8 bases. This CDR3 comprises 14 residues. The germline V gene has CDR1 MNHEY and CDR2 SVGEGT. Only in-frame clones appear in the TCRdb table, and some are missing; sequencing was by immunoSEQ multiplex PCR. In the table there are around 120,000 clones, around 87% of which are singletons. Sequenced input: blood. The receptor's source is a man between 35 and 55 years old in good health. The chain carries TRBV6-2 or TRBV6-3 and TRBJ2-4; TRBD1 matches at 9 bases. The CDR3 DNA is TGTGCCAGCAGTTACGGGACAGGGAGGGACATTCAGTACTTC. It yields the protein CASSYGTGRDIQYF.